This TCR beta chain was obtained from a study of blood T cell repertoires in COVID-19 (dated by TCRdb to about 2020). Regarding the complete study: Collaborator samples came from the United States, Italy and Spain and covered acute and convalescent phases of COVID-19. The repertoires were released in a freely available public database meant as a resource for research on the immune response to SARS-CoV-2. The sample metadata nearly always contained a de-identified subject ID, COVID-19 status, age in years and sex. The dataset comprised deeply sampled blood TCRbeta repertoires from subjects exposed to, actively infected with, or recovered from COVID-19. The prospective study material was composed of cDNA or gDNA derived from T cells, B-cell-depleted T cells, or PBMCs. Where available, HLA class I and class II types were taken from metadata supplied by the sample provider and were not determined by assay-based typing. The samples were drawn from the first 160 participants of the ongoing ImmuneRACE study and from under 1,500 subjects provided by 6 global collaborators. Findings and caveats that apply to the study as a whole: Clinical and demographic metadata were provided uncurated, with the amount varying by source and participant.

V trim: 6 bases; J trim: 8 bases; unmatched bases: 2. The germline V gene gives CDR1 as SNHLY and CDR2 as FYNNEI. Taken from cysteine to phenylalanine, the CDR3 has 12 residues. CDR3 DNA is the only sequence kept; it has 36 bases, read in frame from the first base. TCRbeta CDR3 regions were amplified from genomic DNA using the immunoSEQ Assay, a bias-controlled multiplex PCR. From the authors' description of their analysis: The number of nucleated cells in each sample was estimated by amplification of reference gene primers within the assay. To quantify the absolute abundance of each unique TCRbeta CDR3 rearrangement, sequence reads were collapsed and filtered. Productive Simpson clonality was computed per sample as the square root of Simpson's diversity index over productive rearrangements. TCRdb stores this immuneACCESS table with in-frame sequences only. Part of the clones is absent; in the studies checked, under half of the shortfall reflects unresolved V genes, and no reason is known for the rest. The V and J calls and the clone size are those of that table, but D and trimming were determined from the DNA. The sample profile shows 390,000 or so clones; 80% to 90% of them were found once. Jointly, the top ten make up approximately 1% of the sample.

As for this clone: Its recognized antigen is unknown. Base qualities are missing; no much larger clone stands one base away. Other DNA sequences in this specimen translate into the identical CDR3.

Enrolling through a virtual design, the prospective study's participants ranged in age from roughly 18 to 89 years and lived across 24 United States geographic areas. To assign participants to cohorts, the prospective study relied on clinical history that participants themselves reported in a screening survey and a study questionnaire. Recovered participants in ImmuneRACE Cohort 3 were defined as having two consecutive negative NP/OP PCR tests, clearance from a healthcare professional, or resolution of symptoms. Mobile phlebotomists in the prospective study collected whole blood, serum and a nasopharyngeal or oropharyngeal swab from every participant. Over an approximately 2-month period, participants in the prospective study had the option of providing additional blood draws and questionnaires. Blood samples from the prospective study were shipped frozen or at room temperature prior to DNA extraction.

This TCR derives from a young man who had recovered from COVID-19. The chain links TRBV2 with TRBJ1-2; 11 bases in between match TRBD1. The specimen sequenced was PBMCs or T cells enriched from blood (not recorded which). Here the CDR3 is given as CASRGTGGGYTF. The sequence in DNA is TGTGCCAGCAGAGGGACAGGGGGAGGCTACACCTTC.